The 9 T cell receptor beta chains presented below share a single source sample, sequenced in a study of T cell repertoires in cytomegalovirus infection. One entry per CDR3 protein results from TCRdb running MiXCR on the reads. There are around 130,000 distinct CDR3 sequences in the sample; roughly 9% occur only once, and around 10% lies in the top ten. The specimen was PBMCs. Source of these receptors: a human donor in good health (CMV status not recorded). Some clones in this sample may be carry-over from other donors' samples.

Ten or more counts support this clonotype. The CDR3 sequence is CASRLGGTNTEAFF. CDR3 DNA sequence: TGCGCCAGCCGCCTCGGGGGGACGAACACTGAAGCTTTCTTT. This rearrangement joins TRBV5-1 to TRBJ1-1, with D maybe TRBD1 (5 bases). Germline CDR1 SGHRS, CDR2 YFSETQ. The CDR3 totals 14 residues. V lost 7 bases and J 1 base, leaving 14 bases between the germline ends. Full variable domain (rest looked up from reference TRBV5-1 and TRBJ1-1): KAGVTQTPRYLIKTRGQQVTLSCSPISGHRSVSWYQQTPGQGLQFLFEYFSETQRNKGNFPGRFSGRQFSNSRSEMNVSTLELGDSALYLCASRLGGTNTEAFFGQGTRLTVV.

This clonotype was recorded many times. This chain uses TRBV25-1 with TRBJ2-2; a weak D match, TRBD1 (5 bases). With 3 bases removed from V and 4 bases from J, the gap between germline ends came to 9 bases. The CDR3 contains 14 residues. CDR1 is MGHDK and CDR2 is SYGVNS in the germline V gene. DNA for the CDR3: TGTGCCAGCAGTGAGGGGCGGAGCACCGGGGAGCTGTTTTTT. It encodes CASSEGRSTGELFF. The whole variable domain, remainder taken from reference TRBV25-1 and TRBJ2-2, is EADIYQTPRYLVIGTGKKITLECSQTMGHDKMYWYQQDPGMELHLIHYSYGVNSTEKGDLSSESTVSRIRTEHFPLTLESARPSHTSQYLCASSEGRSTGELFFGEGSRLTVL.

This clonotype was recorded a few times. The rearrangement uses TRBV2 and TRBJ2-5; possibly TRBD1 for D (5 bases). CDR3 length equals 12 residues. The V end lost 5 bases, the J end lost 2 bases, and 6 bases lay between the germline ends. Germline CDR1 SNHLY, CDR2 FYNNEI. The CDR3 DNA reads TGTGCCAGCAGTCACAGGCAAGAGACCCAGTACTTC. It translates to CASSHRQETQYF.

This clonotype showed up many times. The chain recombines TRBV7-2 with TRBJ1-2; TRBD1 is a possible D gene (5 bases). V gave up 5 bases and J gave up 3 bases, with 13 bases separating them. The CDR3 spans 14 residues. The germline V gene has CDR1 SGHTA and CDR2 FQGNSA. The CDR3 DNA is TGTGCCAGCAGCCGGGGAAGGGGCGACTATGGCTACACCTTC. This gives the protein CASSRGRGDYGYTF. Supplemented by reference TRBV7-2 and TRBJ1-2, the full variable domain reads GAGVSQSPSNKVTEKGKDVELRCDPISGHTALYWYRQSLGQGLEFLIYFQGNSAPDKSGLPSDRFSAERTGGSVSTLTIQRTQQEDSAVYLCASSRGRGDYGYTFGSGTRLTVV.

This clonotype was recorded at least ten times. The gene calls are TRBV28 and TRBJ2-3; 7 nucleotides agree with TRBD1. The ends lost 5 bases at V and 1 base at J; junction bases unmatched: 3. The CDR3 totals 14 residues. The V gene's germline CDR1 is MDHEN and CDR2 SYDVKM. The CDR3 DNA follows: TGTGCCAGCAGTCCAGGGGGAGGCACAGATACGCAGTATTTT. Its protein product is CASSPGGGTDTQYF. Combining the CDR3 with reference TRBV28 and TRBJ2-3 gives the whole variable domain DVKVTQSSRYLVKRTGEKVFLECVQDMDHENMFWYRQDPGLGLRLIYFSYDVKMKEKGDIPEGYSVSREKKERFSLILESASTNQTSMYLCASSPGGGTDTQYFGPGTRLTVL.

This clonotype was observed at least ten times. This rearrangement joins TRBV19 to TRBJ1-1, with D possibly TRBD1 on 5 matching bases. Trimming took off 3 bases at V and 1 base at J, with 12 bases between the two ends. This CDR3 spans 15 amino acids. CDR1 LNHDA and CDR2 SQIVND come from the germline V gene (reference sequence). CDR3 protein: CASSIEGAPNTEAFF. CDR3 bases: TGTGCCAGTAGTATTGAAGGGGCGCCGAACACTGAAGCTTTCTTT.

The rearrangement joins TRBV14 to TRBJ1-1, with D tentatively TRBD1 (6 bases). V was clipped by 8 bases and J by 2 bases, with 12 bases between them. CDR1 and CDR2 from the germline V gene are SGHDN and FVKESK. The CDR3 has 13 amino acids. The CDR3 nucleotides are TGTGCCAGCGCTTGGGGGCTTAACACTGAAGCTTTCTTT. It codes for CASAWGLNTEAFF.

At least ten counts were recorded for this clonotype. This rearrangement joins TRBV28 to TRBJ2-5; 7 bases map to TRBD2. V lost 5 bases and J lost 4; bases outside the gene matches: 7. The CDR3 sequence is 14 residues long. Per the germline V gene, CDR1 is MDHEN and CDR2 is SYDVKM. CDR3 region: CASSPPGGGETQYF. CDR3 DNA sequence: TGTGCCAGCAGTCCACCGGGGGGAGGAGAGACCCAGTACTTC.

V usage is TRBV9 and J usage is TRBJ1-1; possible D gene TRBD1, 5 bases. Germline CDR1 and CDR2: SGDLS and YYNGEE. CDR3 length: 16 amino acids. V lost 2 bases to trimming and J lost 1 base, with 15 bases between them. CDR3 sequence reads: CASSVMGLNSNTEAFF. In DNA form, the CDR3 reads TGTGCCAGCAGCGTCATGGGGCTGAACTCGAACACTGAAGCTTTCTTT.